The sequence of this TCR beta chain was determined in a study of blood T cell repertoires in COVID-19. Study information: Acute and convalescent COVID-19 specimens originated in the United States, Italy and Spain. The cDNA or gDNA used as material had been derived from T cells, B-cell-depleted T cells, or PBMCs.

Original methodology: Estimated nucleated cell counts came from reference gene primer amplification. Data came from immunoSEQ multiplex PCR; TCRdb stores just in-frame clones and leaves some out. The V and J calls and clone size are taken from that table; D and trimming were inferred from the DNA. The sample lists 140,000 or so clones; over 70% were seen once. V was clipped by 6 bases and J by 0 bases, with 21 bases between them. This CDR3 is 18 amino acids long. CDR1 is LNHDA and CDR2 is SQIVND in the germline V gene (reference sequence). The TCR comes from a woman aged 55-70 years with acute or convalescent COVID-19. This rearrangement joins TRBV19 to TRBJ1-3, with D perhaps TRBD1 (6 bases). Input material: peripheral blood. The CDR3 DNA follows: TGTGCCAGTAGGAATCCCGGGACACTCGATACCTCTGGAAACACCATATATTTT. Amino acid sequence: CASRNPGTLDTSGNTIYF. Together with reference TRBV19 and TRBJ1-3, the CDR3 gives the full variable domain: DGGITQSPKYLFRKEGQNVTLSCEQNLNHDAMYWYRQDPGQGLRLIYYSQIVNDFQKGDIAEGYSVSREKKESFPLTVTSAQKNPTAFYLCASRNPGTLDTSGNTIYFGEGSWLTVV.